The 32 T cell receptor beta chains given below trace back to one sample, sequenced in a study of T cell changes during pregnancy in multiple sclerosis. The repertoire was sequenced with immunoSEQ multiplex PCR; TCRdb's copy has only in-frame clones and lacks some. Here the sample spans over 50,000 clones, more than 80% being singletons. This specimen was peripheral blood, taken in the first trimester of pregnancy. These receptors came from a female donor in good health, enrolled as a control in a pregnancy study.

This rearrangement joins TRBV4-3 to TRBJ1-1; 7 bases fit TRBD1. In germline, CDR1 is LGHNA, CDR2 YSLEER. The CDR3 length is 16 residues. Unmatched junction bases numbered 4, after V lost 0 bases and J lost 0 bases. The CDR3 spells CASSQDTQGMNTEAFF. CDR3 coding DNA: TGCGCCAGCAGCCAAGATACACAGGGGATGAACACTGAAGCTTTCTTT.

V usage is TRBV6-5 and J usage is TRBJ2-7; possibly TRBD1 for D (5 bases). The CDR3 is made up of 12 amino acids. Trimming left V 1 base short and J 5 bases short, with 6 bases between. Germline V gives CDR1 MNHEY, CDR2 SVGAGI. CDR3 nucleotide sequence: TGTGCCAGCAGTTACTTAGGGGACGAGCAGTACTTC. Its protein product is CASSYLGDEQYF.

This clone was seen a handful of times. The junction and the germline gene differ at one end; a read error may be behind it. The chain employs TRBV7-7 and TRBJ1-4; D gene unclear. CDR3 length equals 15 residues. Germline assignment: CDR1 SSHAT and CDR2 FNYEAQ (reference sequence). The CDR3 loop reads CASSEGSTLNEKLFF. Here the CDR3 DNA reads TGTGCTAGCAGCGAAGGTAGCACACTGAATGAAAAACTGTTTTTT.

This chain uses TRBV30 with TRBJ2-5; 8 nucleotides align to TRBD2. The CDR3 has 15 amino acids. Germline CDR1 GTSNPN, CDR2 SVGIG (reference sequence). The J segment lost 0 bases and the V segment lost 6 bases, leaving 9 bases of the junction unmatched. The CDR3 DNA sequence: TGTGCCTGCGGGGGGGGCCTCCTGTACCAAGAGACCCAGTACTTC. This sequence encodes CACGGGLLYQETQYF.

The chain has TRBV5-4 and TRBJ2-5, with 13 bases fitting TRBD2. The junction had 6 bases not matched to a gene; V was cut back by 4 bases and J by 3 bases. CDR3 length: 16 residues. From germline, CDR1 is SGHNT and CDR2 YYREEE (reference sequence). The CDR3 loop reads CASSEGLAGSKETQYF. CDR3 coding DNA: TGTGCCAGCAGCGAGGGACTAGCGGGATCCAAAGAGACCCAGTACTTC.

The chain combines TRBV7-2 with TRBJ2-1, with 15 bases matching TRBD2. The germline gives CDR1 SGHTA, CDR2 FQGNSA. The junction had 2 bases not matched to a gene; V was cut back by 0 bases and J by 8 bases. The CDR3 length is 16 residues. In DNA, the CDR3 is TGTGCCAGCAGCTTAGCGGGACTAGCGGGGGGAGATGAGCAGTTCTTC. Its protein is CASSLAGLAGGDEQFF.

This clone was recorded once. The V gene is TRBV5-6, the J gene TRBJ2-7, with TRBD1 identical over 11 bases. CDR1 and CDR2 from the germline V gene are SGHDT and YYEEEE. V shed 0 bases and J 7 bases; nucleotides not matched to a gene: 6. The CDR3 covers 15 residues. The CDR3 nucleotides are TGTGCCAGCAGCTTGGGGACAGGGGGCAGAGGTGAGCAGTACTTC. Residues: CASSLGTGGRGEQYF. Variable domain in full (rest from reference TRBV5-6 and TRBJ2-7): DAGVTQSPTHLIKTRGQQVTLRCSPKSGHDTVSWYQQALGQGPQFIFQYYEEEERQRGNFPDRFSGHQFPNYSSELNVNALLLGDSALYLCASSLGTGGRGEQYFGPGTRLTVT.

This clone has a handful of counts. This rearrangement joins TRBV7-2 to TRBJ1-2, with a possible D match to TRBD1 (5 bases). The V and J ends lost 5 bases and 4 bases respectively, with 14 bases between them. Germline-derived CDR1 and CDR2 are SGHTA and FQGNSA. The CDR3 loop spans 14 amino acids. CDR3 nucleotide sequence: TGTGCCAGCAGCCGCGGCGGGGGTCCCTATGGCTACACCTTC. Its protein product is CASSRGGGPYGYTF.

The chain joins TRBV19 to TRBJ1-2, with TRBD1 matching 9 bases. The CDR3 covers 15 residues. In germline, CDR1 is LNHDA, CDR2 SQIVND (reference sequence). V lost 3 bases and J lost 5; bases outside the gene matches: 7. The CDR3 bases are TGTGCCAGTAGTATGGACAGGGGTGTCCAATATGGCTACACCTTC. This codes for CASSMDRGVQYGYTF.

The chain combines TRBV18 with TRBJ1-1, with D maybe TRBD1 (5 bases). CDR1 and CDR2 (germline): KGHSH, LQKENI. V gave up 5 bases and J gave up 10 bases, with 23 bases separating them. The CDR3 sequence is 15 residues long. CDR3 nucleotides: TGTGCCAGCTCATCGTCCGGGGGAATTGAGCTGGGAGCTTTCTTT. Its translation is CASSSSGGIELGAFF.

The rearrangement uses TRBV30 and TRBJ2-3; 10 nucleotides line up with TRBD2. This CDR3 has 16 amino acids. Germline trimming cut 2 bases from V and 0 bases from J; bases unmatched to any gene: 5. Germline lookup yields CDR1 GTSNPN and CDR2 SVGIG (reference sequence). The CDR3 sequence: CAWSKRTSGSTDTQYF. The CDR3 DNA follows: TGTGCCTGGAGTAAACGGACTAGCGGTAGCACAGATACGCAGTATTTT.

V and J are TRBV5-5 and TRBJ1-3; no clear D gene. Germline CDR1 reads SGHKS; CDR2 reads YYEKEE (reference sequence). The V end was cut by 2 bases, the J end by 0 bases, with 9 bases between. The CDR3 spans 15 residues. The CDR3 is CASSLLESSGNTIYF. The CDR3 coding sequence is TGTGCCAGCAGCTTATTGGAGTCCTCTGGAAACACCATATATTTT. Variable domain in full (rest from reference TRBV5-5 and TRBJ1-3): DAGVTQSPTHLIKTRGQQVTLRCSPISGHKSVSWYQQVLGQGPQFIFQYYEKEERGRGNFPDRFSARQFPNYSSELNVNALLLGDSALYLCASSLLESSGNTIYFGEGSWLTVV.

The gene calls are TRBV6-4 and TRBJ1-1; D remains ambiguous. Germline V lookup: CDR1 MRHNA, CDR2 SNTAGT. V was shortened by 0 bases and J by 4 bases, with 6 bases between the two germline ends. This CDR3 is built from 13 residues. The CDR3 DNA reads as TGTGCCAGCAGTGACTCGACGGGCACTGAAGCTTTCTTT. This sequence encodes CASSDSTGTEAFF.

The rearrangement links TRBV11-3 to TRBJ2-3; 9 bases are shared with TRBD2. Losses at the gene ends were 1 base for V and 0 bases for J; bases not matched to a gene: 5. The CDR3 length is 17 residues. From germline, CDR1 is SGHNT and CDR2 YENEEA. The CDR3 bases are TGTGCCAGCAGCTTAGGGCTAGCGGGGCCTAGCACAGATACGCAGTATTTT. This sequence encodes CASSLGLAGPSTDTQYF. Variable domain in full (rest from reference TRBV11-3 and TRBJ2-3): EAGVVQSPRYKIIEKKQPVAFWCNPISGHNTLYWYLQNLGQGPELLIRYENEEAVDDSQLPKDRFSAERLKGVDSTLKIQPAELGDSAVYLCASSLGLAGPSTDTQYFGPGTRLTVL.

This rearrangement joins TRBV9 to TRBJ2-3, with 11 positions matching TRBD2. The junction had 7 bases not matched to a gene; V was cut back by 4 bases and J by 0 bases. The germline V gene has CDR1 SGDLS and CDR2 YYNGEE. This CDR3 has 17 residues. The CDR3: CASSPLGTSGSTDTQYF. The CDR3 nucleotides are TGTGCCAGCAGCCCACTTGGGACTAGCGGAAGCACAGATACGCAGTATTTT.

The CDR3 loop is CASSYETVANTGELFF. In DNA form, the CDR3 reads TGTGCCAGCAGTTACGAAACGGTAGCGAACACCGGGGAGCTGTTTTTT. The chain joins TRBV6-5 to TRBJ2-2; no clear D. The CDR3 totals 16 residues. From germline, CDR1 is MNHEY and CDR2 SVGAGI. V was cut by 2 bases and J by 0 bases, with 10 bases left in between.

The chain has TRBV4-1 and TRBJ1-2, with 8 bases identical to TRBD1. After removal of 2 bases from V and 3 bases from J, the junction contained 11 bases not matched to a gene. Per germline, CDR1 MGHRA and CDR2 YSYEKL. The CDR3 is made up of 17 amino acids. The CDR3 is CASSQPKAGGADYGYTF. DNA of the CDR3: TGCGCCAGCAGCCAACCCAAGGCAGGGGGCGCCGACTATGGCTACACCTTC.

This chain joins TRBV4-3 and TRBJ2-7; D may be TRBD1 (5 bases). Per germline, CDR1 LGHNA and CDR2 YSLEER. The CDR3 runs 15 residues. V shed 0 bases and J shed 1 base, with 10 bases lying between them. The CDR3 sequence is CASSQDVYRSYEQYF. CDR3 sequence (DNA): TGCGCCAGCAGCCAAGACGTCTACAGGTCCTACGAGCAGTACTTC.

The rearrangement joins TRBV5-1 to TRBJ2-5; 8 nucleotides match TRBD1. Germline CDR1 reads SGHRS; CDR2 reads YFSETQ. J gave up 5 bases and V 0 bases, and 3 bases lay outside the gene matches. The CDR3 extends over 14 amino acids. The CDR3 region has the DNA TGCGCCAGCAGCTTGGGGACAGGGAGGGAGACCCAGTACTTC. This sequence encodes CASSLGTGRETQYF.

This chain joins TRBV19 and TRBJ1-3, with 10 bases fitting TRBD1. Germline lookup yields CDR1 LNHDA and CDR2 SQIVND (reference sequence). Trimming took 8 bases from V and 11 from J; bases not matched to a gene: 9. The CDR3 runs to 13 residues. CDR3 DNA: TGTGCCAGTCTTCGACAGGGGGCGGGAGCCATATATTTT. Amino acid sequence: CASLRQGAGAIYF.

This rearrangement joins TRBV19 to TRBJ2-7, with D perhaps matching TRBD2 (6 bases). From germline, CDR1 is LNHDA and CDR2 SQIVND (reference sequence). V was pared by 10 bases and J by 3 bases, with 16 bases between. This CDR3 spans 13 amino acids. CDR3 coding DNA: TGTGCCACACGAAGCGGGTTTCTCTACGAGCAGTACTTC. This gives the protein CATRSGFLYEQYF. The full variable domain, rest sourced from reference TRBV19 and TRBJ2-7, is DGGITQSPKYLFRKEGQNVTLSCEQNLNHDAMYWYRQDPGQGLRLIYYSQIVNDFQKGDIAEGYSVSREKKESFPLTVTSAQKNPTAFYLCATRSGFLYEQYFGPGTRLTVT.

The chain uses TRBV5-6 and TRBJ2-1; 8 bases are shared with TRBD2. The germline gives CDR1 SGHDT, CDR2 YYEEEE. Trimming at V came to 2 bases and at J to 3 bases, leaving 16 bases not matched to a gene. The CDR3 runs to 19 residues. The DNA for the CDR3 is TGTGCCAGCAGCTTTCCCGTTGCAGCGGGGGCATTAAACTACAATGAGCAGTTCTTC. Translated: CASSFPVAAGALNYNEQFF.

This clone was observed a handful of times. Compared with germline, one end of the junction differs, possibly owing to a read error. This chain uses TRBV12-5 with TRBJ1-3; TRBD1 aligns across 9 bases. The CDR3 sequence is 13 residues long. Germline loops: CDR1 LGHNT, CDR2 FRNRAP. Here the CDR3 reads CASGLVSGTGIHF. The DNA of the CDR3 is TGTGCTAGTGGTTTGGTATCTGGGACAGGGATCCATTTT.

This chain joins TRBV14 and TRBJ2-6; 9 bases fit TRBD1. The J segment lost 3 bases and the V segment lost 3 bases, leaving 3 bases of the junction unmatched. The CDR3 spans 16 residues. Germline V gene sequence: CDR1 SGHDN, CDR2 FVKESK. The CDR3 nucleotides read TGTGCCAGCAGCCACCGGACAGGGGATGGGGCCAACGTCCTGACTTTC. This encodes CASSHRTGDGANVLTF. Looking up the rest from reference TRBV14 and TRBJ2-6 gives the full variable domain: EAGVTQFPSHSVIEKGQTVTLRCDPISGHDNLYWYRRVMGKEIKFLLHFVKESKQDESGMPNNRFLAERTGGTYSTLKVQPAELEDSGVYFCASSHRTGDGANVLTFGAGSRLTVL.

This clone showed up just a few times. This chain links TRBV27 with TRBJ2-1; TRBD1 aligns across 9 bases. Unmatched junction bases numbered 1, after V lost 5 bases and J lost 2 bases. Germline CDR1 and CDR2: MNHEY and SMNVEV (reference sequence). The CDR3 is made up of 14 amino acids. The CDR3 protein is CASSRDRAYNEQFF. The CDR3 DNA reads as TGTGCCAGCAGTCGGGACAGGGCCTACAATGAGCAGTTCTTC.

The gene calls are TRBV5-1 and TRBJ2-7, with 9 positions matching TRBD1. The CDR3 covers 13 residues. V dropped 6 bases and J dropped 3; count of bases not matched to a gene: 4. In germline, CDR1 is SGHRS, CDR2 YFSETQ. CDR3: CASTGDRDYEQYF. As DNA, the CDR3 is TGCGCCAGCACCGGGGACAGGGACTACGAGCAGTACTTC. Together with reference TRBV5-1 and TRBJ2-7, the CDR3 gives the full variable domain: KAGVTQTPRYLIKTRGQQVTLSCSPISGHRSVSWYQQTPGQGLQFLFEYFSETQRNKGNFPGRFSGRQFSNSRSEMNVSTLELGDSALYLCASTGDRDYEQYFGPGTRLTVT.

About this clone itself: A read error may produce the germline difference seen at one junction end. The chain links TRBV11-1 to TRBJ2-3; D is possibly TRBD1 (6 bases). Per germline, CDR1 SGHAT and CDR2 FQDESV (reference sequence). CDR3 length equals 13 residues. The CDR3 nucleotides read TGTGCCAGCAGCTTGAGGGACAACCTTCGAGGGGATTTT. Translation gives CASSLRDNLRGDF. Using reference TRBV11-1 and TRBJ2-3 for the parts outside the CDR3, the full variable domain is EAEVAQSPRYKITEKSQAVAFWCDPISGHATLYWYRQILGQGPELLVQFQDESVVDDSQLPKDRFSAERLKGVDSTLKIQPAELGDSAMYLCASSLRDNLRGDFGPGTRLTVL.

The chain carries TRBV9 and TRBJ2-5; the D gene is possibly TRBD1 (5 bases). Judging by the DNA end, TRBJ2-7 fits better; the J call may be wrong. Germline V gives CDR1 SGDLS, CDR2 YYNGEE. The CDR3 covers 15 residues. The CDR3 DNA is TGTGCCAGCAGCGTAGATGGGGCTACCTCCTACGAGCAGTACTTC. The encoded protein is CASSVDGATSYEQYF.

On this clone: This same CDR3 is encoded by further DNA sequences in the sample. The chain recombines TRBV18 with TRBJ1-5; 9 bases are a match to TRBD1. Germline V gene sequence: CDR1 KGHSH, CDR2 LQKENI. With V trimmed by 1 base and J by 6 bases, 1 base remained unmatched. The CDR3 spans 14 residues. The CDR3 region is CASSPRQGGQPQHF. The CDR3, as DNA: TGTGCCAGCTCACCACGACAGGGGGGTCAGCCCCAGCATTTT.

This clone was observed once. This sequence joins TRBV9 and TRBJ1-2; D gene ambiguous. Per germline, CDR1 SGDLS and CDR2 YYNGEE. The CDR3 length is 13 residues. V lost 4 bases and J 8 bases, leaving 15 bases between the germline ends. As DNA, the CDR3 is TGTGCCAGCAGCAATCGACATTTTTCGGGCTACACCTTC. This translates into CASSNRHFSGYTF.

The chain joins TRBV10-3 to TRBJ2-7, with 10 nucleotides matching TRBD1. In germline, CDR1 is ENHRY, CDR2 SYGVKD. Trimming at V came to 2 bases and at J to 2 bases, leaving 0 bases not matched to a gene. There are 14 residues in the CDR3. The CDR3 region is CAISEGTGAYEQYF. CDR3 sequence (DNA): TGTGCCATCAGTGAGGGGACAGGGGCCTACGAGCAGTACTTC.

The chain combines TRBV6-5 with TRBJ1-2, with a possible D match to TRBD1 (5 bases). The V end lost 4 bases, the J end lost 0 bases, and 9 bases lay between the germline ends. This CDR3 is built from 14 residues. Germline V CDR1 and CDR2: MNHEY, SVGAGI. The CDR3 spells CASSSLTANYGYTF. The CDR3, as DNA: TGTGCCAGCAGTTCTTTGACAGCTAACTATGGCTACACCTTC.